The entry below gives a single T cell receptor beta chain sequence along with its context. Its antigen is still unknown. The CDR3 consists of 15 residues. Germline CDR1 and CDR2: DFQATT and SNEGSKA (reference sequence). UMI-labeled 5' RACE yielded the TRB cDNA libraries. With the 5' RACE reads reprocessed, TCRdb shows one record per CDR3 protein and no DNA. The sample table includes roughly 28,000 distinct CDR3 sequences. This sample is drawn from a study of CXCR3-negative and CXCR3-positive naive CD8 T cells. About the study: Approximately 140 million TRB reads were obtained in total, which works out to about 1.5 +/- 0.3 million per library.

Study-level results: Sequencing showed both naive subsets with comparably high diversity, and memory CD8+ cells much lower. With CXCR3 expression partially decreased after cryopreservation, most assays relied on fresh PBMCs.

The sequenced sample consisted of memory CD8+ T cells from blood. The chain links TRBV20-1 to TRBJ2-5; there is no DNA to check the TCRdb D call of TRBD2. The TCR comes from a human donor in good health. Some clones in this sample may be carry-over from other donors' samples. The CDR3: CSARAAGGPAETQYF.